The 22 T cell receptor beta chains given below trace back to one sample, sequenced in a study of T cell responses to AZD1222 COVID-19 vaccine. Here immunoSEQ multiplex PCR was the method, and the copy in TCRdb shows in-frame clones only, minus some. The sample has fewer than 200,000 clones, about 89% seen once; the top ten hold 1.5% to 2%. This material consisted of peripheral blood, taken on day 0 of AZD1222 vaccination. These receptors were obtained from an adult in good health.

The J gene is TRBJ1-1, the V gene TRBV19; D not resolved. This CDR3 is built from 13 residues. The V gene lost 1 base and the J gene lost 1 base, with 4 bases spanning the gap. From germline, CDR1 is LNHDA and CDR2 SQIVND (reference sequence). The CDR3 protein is CASSIGANTEAFF. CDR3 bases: TGTGCCAGTAGTATAGGGGCGAACACTGAAGCTTTCTTT. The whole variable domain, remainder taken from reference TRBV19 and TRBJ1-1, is DGGITQSPKYLFRKEGQNVTLSCEQNLNHDAMYWYRQDPGQGLRLIYYSQIVNDFQKGDIAEGYSVSREKKESFPLTVTSAQKNPTAFYLCASSIGANTEAFFGQGTRLTVV.

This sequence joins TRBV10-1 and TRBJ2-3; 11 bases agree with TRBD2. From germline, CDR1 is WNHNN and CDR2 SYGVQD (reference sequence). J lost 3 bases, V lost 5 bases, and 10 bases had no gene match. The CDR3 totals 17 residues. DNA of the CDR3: TGCGCCAGCAGTTCTCGTTCACTAGCGGGAGTGACAGATACGCAGTATTTT. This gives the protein CASSSRSLAGVTDTQYF.

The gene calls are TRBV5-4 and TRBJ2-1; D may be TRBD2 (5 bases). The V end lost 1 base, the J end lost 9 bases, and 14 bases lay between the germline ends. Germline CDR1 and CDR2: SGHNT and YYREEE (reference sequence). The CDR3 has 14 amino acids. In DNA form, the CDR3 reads TGTGCCAGCAGCTTGATAGCGTCAAGCGGTGAGCAGTTCTTC. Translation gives CASSLIASSGEQFF.

The CDR3 region is CSVAVSSYNSPLHF. The CDR3 DNA sequence: TGCAGCGTGGCAGTTAGCTCCTATAATTCACCCCTCCACTTT. The chain employs TRBV29-1 and TRBJ1-6, with D unclear. The CDR3 contains 14 residues. Trimming left V 6 bases short and J 0 bases short, with 9 bases between. Germline CDR1 is SQVTM and CDR2 is ANQGSEA.

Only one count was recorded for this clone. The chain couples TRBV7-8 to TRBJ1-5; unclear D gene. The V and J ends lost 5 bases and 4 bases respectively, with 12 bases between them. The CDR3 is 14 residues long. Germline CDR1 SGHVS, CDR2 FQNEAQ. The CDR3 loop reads CASSLNRANQPQHF. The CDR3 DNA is TGTGCCAGCAGCCTGAACCGGGCAAATCAGCCCCAGCATTTT.

For the CDR3, the DNA is TGTGCCAGCAGCAAGGCAGGGGAAGAACAGCCCCAGCATTTT. Protein product: CASSKAGEEQPQHF. V is TRBV5-6 and J is TRBJ1-5, with a weak D call TRBD1 (6 bases). CDR1 SGHDT and CDR2 YYEEEE come from the germline V gene. Between the trimmed V and J ends, which lost 4 bases and 7 bases, there was a span of 15 bases. The CDR3 sequence is 14 residues long.

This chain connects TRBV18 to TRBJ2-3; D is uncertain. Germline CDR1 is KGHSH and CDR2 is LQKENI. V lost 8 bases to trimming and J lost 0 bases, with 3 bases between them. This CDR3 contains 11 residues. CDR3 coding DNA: TGTGCCAGCCAAAGCACAGATACGCAGTATTTT. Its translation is CASQSTDTQYF.

CDR3 DNA sequence: TGTGCCAGCAGCCAAGTCGGAGGGAGCAACTATGGCTACACCTTC. Translated, it gives CASSQVGGSNYGYTF. J is TRBJ1-2 and V is TRBV3-1 (or the pseudogene TRBV3-2); D gene unclear. Trimming stripped 1 base from V and 2 bases from J, with 11 bases between. Germline V gives CDR1 LGHDT, CDR2 YNNKEL (reference sequence). The CDR3 has 15 residues.

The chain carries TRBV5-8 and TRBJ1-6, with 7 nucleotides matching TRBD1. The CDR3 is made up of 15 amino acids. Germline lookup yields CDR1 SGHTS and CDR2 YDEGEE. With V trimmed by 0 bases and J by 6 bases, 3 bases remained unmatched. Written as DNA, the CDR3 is TGTGCCAGCAGCTTGGTCGGACAGGTTAATTCACCCCTCCACTTT. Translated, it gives CASSLVGQVNSPLHF.

CDR3 region: CASSLTDSGNTIYF. CDR3 DNA: TGTGCCAGCAGTTTGACAGACTCTGGAAACACCATATATTTT. The chain carries TRBV27 and TRBJ1-3; possibly TRBD1 for D (5 bases). The germline CDR1 and CDR2 sequences are MNHEY and SMNVEV (reference sequence). Trimming removed 3 bases from V and 0 bases from J, with 6 bases in between. The CDR3 extends over 14 amino acids.

The CDR3 bases are TGTGCCAGCAGGGGGACTAGCGGGCCCTACGAGCAGTACTTC. Its protein product is CASRGTSGPYEQYF. This chain uses TRBV6-5 with TRBJ2-7; 12 bases fit TRBD2. This CDR3 has 14 residues. With 6 bases clipped from V and 2 bases from J, the junction kept 2 bases outside the gene matches. Germline CDR1 reads MNHEY; CDR2 reads SVGAGI.

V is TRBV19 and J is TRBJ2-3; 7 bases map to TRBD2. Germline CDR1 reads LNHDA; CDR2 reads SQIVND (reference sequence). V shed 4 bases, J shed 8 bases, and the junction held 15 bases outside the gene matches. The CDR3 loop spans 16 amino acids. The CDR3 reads CASSNRGDQEGTTQYF. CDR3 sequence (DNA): TGTGCCAGTAGTAACCGGGGGGATCAAGAGGGGACTACGCAGTATTTT.

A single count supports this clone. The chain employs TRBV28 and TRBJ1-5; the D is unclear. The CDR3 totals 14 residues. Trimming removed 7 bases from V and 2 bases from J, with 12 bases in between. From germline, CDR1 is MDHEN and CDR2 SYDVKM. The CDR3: CASTPFLGNQPQHF. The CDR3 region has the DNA TGTGCCAGCACCCCCTTTCTGGGCAATCAGCCCCAGCATTTT.

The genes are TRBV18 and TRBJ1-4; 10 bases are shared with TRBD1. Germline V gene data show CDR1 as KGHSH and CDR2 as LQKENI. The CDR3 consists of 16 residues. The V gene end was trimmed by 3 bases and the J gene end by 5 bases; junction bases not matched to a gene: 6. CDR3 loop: CASSPLKTGGNEKLFF. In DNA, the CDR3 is TGTGCCAGCTCACCTCTAAAGACAGGGGGCAATGAAAAACTGTTTTTT.

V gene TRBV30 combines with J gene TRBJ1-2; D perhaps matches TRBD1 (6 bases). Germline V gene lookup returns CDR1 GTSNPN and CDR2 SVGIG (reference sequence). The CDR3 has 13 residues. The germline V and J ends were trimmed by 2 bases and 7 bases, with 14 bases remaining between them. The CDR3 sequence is CAWSIGGAVGYTF. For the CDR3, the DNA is TGTGCCTGGAGTATTGGGGGGGCGGTTGGCTACACCTTC.

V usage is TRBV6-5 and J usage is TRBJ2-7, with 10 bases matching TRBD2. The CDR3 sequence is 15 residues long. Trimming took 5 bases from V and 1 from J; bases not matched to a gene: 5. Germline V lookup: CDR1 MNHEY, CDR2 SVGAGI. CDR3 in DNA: TGTGCCAGCAGTAAACTAGCGGGGCTATCCTACGAGCAGTACTTC. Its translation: CASSKLAGLSYEQYF.

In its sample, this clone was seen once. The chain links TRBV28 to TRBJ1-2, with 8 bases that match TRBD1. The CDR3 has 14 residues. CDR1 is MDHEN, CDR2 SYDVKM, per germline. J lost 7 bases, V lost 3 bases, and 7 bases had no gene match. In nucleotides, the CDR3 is TGTGCCAGCAGTTTGTGGCAGGGGGCGACTGGCTACACCTTC. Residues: CASSLWQGATGYTF.

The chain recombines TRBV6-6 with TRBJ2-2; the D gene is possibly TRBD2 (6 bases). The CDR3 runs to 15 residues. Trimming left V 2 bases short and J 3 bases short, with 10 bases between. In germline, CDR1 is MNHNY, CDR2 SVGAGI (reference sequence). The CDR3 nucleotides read TGTGCCAGCAGTTACGGAGGGGACTACACCGGGGAGCTGTTTTTT. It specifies CASSYGGDYTGELFF.

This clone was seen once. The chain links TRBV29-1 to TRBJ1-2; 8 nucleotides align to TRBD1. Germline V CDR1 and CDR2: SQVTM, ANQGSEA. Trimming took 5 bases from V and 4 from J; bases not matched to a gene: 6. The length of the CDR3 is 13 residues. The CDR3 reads CSVIPQGGYGYTF. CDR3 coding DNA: TGCAGCGTTATACCACAGGGGGGCTATGGCTACACCTTC.

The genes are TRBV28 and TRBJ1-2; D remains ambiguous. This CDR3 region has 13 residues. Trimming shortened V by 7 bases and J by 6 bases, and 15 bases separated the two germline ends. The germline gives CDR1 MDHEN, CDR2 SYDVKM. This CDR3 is CASTREVSDGYTF. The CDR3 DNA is TGTGCCAGCACCCGAGAGGTGAGCGATGGCTACACCTTC.

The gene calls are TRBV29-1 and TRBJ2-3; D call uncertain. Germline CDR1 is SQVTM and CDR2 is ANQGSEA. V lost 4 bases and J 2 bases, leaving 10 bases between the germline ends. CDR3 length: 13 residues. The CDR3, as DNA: TGCAGCGTTGGCGCAGACCTCACAGATACGCAGTATTTT. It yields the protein CSVGADLTDTQYF.

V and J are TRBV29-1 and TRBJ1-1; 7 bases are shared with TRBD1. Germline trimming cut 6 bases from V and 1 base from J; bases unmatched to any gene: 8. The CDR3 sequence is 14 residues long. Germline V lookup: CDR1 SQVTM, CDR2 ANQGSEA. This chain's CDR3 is CSVVGTAGNTEAFF. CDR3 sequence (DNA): TGCAGCGTCGTAGGGACAGCTGGGAACACTGAAGCTTTCTTT. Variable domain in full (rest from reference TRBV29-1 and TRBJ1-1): SAVISQKPSRDICQRGTSLTIQCQVDSQVTMMFWYRQQPGQSLTLIATANQGSEATYESGFVIDKFPISRPNLTFSTLTVSNMSPEDSSIYLCSVVGTAGNTEAFFGQGTRLTVV.